What follows describes a single TCR beta chain. Its antigen is undetermined. PBMCs numbering 2 million and stored at -80 C yielded the unsorted libraries. The sample comes from a study of neurological immune-mediated disorders. TCRdb re-derived calls from the 5' RACE reads in MiXCR, one entry per CDR3 protein. Counted here are about 36,000 distinct CDR3 sequences, 10% to 13% occurring once; the ten biggest clones make up roughly 7.1%. Study-wide results and limits: HTLV-1-associated myelopathy showed the most TCR clonal expansion; multiple sclerosis the least, below healthy controls.

The germline gives CDR1 DFQATT, CDR2 SNEGSKA (reference sequence). V dropped 1 base and J dropped 5 bases, with 14 bases sitting between them. The CDR3 consists of 14 residues. V is TRBV20-1 and J is TRBJ2-5; possibly TRBD1 for D (6 bases). The sample comprised PBMCs. The source of this sequence is a woman aged 25 to 39 with HTLV-1-associated myelopathy (HAM/TSP). The CDR3 sequence is CSARAEGHSETQYF. CDR3 coding DNA: TGCAGTGCTAGAGCTGAGGGACATAGCGAGACCCAGTACTTC.